The T cell receptor (beta chain) under discussion was sequenced for a study of regulatory T cells in long-lasting Graves disease. This clonotype was recorded a few times. iRepertoire HTBI primers and Arm-PCR of CDR3 regions built TCR beta libraries. TCRdb reanalysed the multiplex PCR reads using MiXCR and keeps one entry per CDR3 protein. The profile shows roughly 610,000 distinct CDR3 sequences, less than 20% of them singletons. This CDR3 has 15 residues. The germline V and J ends were trimmed by 1 base and 0 bases, with 7 bases remaining between them. In germline, CDR1 is SGHDN, CDR2 FVKESK. The sample's time point: newly diagnosed GD, antithyroid drugs for less than 3 months. TCR sequences were obtained from RNA taken from PBMCs. The same sample was also studied in work on T cells in Graves' hyperthyroidism and ophthalmopathy.

The chain links TRBV14 to TRBJ2-4, with a tentative D call TRBD1 (5 bases). Sequencing was performed on peripheral blood mononuclear cells (PBMCs), taken at new diagnosis, from a patient treated with antithyroid drugs. This receptor was taken from a woman in her twenties or thirties with Graves disease. CDR3 in amino acids: CASSQGRVAKNIQYF. CDR3 DNA sequence: TGTGCCAGCAGCCAAGGCAGGGTAGCCAAAAACATTCAGTACTTC.